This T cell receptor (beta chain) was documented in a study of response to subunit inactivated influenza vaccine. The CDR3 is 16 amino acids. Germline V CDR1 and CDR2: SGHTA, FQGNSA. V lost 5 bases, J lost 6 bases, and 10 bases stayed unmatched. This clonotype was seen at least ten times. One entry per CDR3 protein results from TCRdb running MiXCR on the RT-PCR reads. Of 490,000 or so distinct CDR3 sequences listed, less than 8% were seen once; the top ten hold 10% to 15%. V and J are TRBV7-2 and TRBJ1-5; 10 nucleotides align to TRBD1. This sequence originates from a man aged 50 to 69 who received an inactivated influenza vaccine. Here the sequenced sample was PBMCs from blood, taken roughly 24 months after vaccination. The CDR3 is CASSKTGTGVSQPQHF. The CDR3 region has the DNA TGTGCCAGCAGCAAAACCGGGACAGGGGTGAGTCAGCCCCAGCATTTT.